The T cell receptor beta chain described here comes from a study of blood T cell repertoires in COVID-19. In the study overall: T cells, B-cell-depleted T cells, or PBMCs provided the cDNA or gDNA that served as material.

This CDR3 comprises 19 residues. The trim removed 1 base at V and 0 bases at J, leaving 11 bases unmatched. The germline V gene has CDR1 PRHDT and CDR2 FYEKMQ (reference sequence). As processed by the authors: Reference gene primer amplification yielded estimated nucleated cell counts. Method: immunoSEQ multiplex PCR; TCRdb's copy keeps in-frame clones and lacks some. V, J and clone size derive from that table, while D and trimming were established from the DNA sequence. The sample shows 250,000 or so clones, nearly 90% of them seen only once. The chain has TRBV13 and TRBJ1-4, with TRBD1 identical over 7 bases. Sequencing was done on a sample of peripheral blood. This clonotype was obtained from a man aged 18 to 35 with active or convalescent COVID-19. DNA for the CDR3: TGTGCCAGCAGCTTAGCCCTGATGGCAGGGGGTACAACTAATGAAAAACTGTTTTTT. Protein product: CASSLALMAGGTTNEKLFF.